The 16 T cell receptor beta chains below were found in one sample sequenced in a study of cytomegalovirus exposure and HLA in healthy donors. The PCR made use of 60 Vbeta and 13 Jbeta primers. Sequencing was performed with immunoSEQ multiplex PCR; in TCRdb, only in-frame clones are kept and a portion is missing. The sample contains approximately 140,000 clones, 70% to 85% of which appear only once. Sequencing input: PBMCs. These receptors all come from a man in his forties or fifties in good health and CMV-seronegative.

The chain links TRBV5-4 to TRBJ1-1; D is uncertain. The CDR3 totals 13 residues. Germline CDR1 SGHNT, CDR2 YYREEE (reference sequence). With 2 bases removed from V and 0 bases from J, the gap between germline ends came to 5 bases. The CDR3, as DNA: TGTGCCAGCAGCTTTTCCATGAACACTGAAGCTTTCTTT. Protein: CASSFSMNTEAFF. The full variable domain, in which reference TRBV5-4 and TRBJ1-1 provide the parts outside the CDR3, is ETGVTQSPTHLIKTRGQQVTLRCSSQSGHNTVSWYQQALGQGPQFIFQYYREEENGRGNFPPRFSGLQFPNYSSELNVNALELDDSALYLCASSFSMNTEAFFGQGTRLTVV.

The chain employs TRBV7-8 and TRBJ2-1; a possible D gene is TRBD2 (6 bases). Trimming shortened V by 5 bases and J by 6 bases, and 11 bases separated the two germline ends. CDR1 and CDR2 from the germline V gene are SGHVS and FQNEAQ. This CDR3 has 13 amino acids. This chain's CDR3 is CASSLTRVNEQFF. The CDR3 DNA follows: TGTGCCAGCAGCCTGACTAGGGTCAATGAGCAGTTCTTC.

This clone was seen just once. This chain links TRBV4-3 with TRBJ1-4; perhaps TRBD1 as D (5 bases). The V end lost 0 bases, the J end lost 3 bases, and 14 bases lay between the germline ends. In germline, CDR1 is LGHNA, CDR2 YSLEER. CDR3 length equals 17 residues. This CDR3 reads CASSQDPLRGSNEKLFF. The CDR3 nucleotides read TGCGCCAGCAGCCAAGATCCTTTACGGGGGTCTAATGAAAAACTGTTTTTT.

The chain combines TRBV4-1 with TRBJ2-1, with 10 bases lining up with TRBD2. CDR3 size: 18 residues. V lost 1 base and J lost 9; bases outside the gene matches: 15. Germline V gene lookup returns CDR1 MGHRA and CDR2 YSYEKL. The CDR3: CASSQATLAGVGGGEQFF. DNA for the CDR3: TGCGCCAGCAGCCAAGCAACGCTAGCGGGAGTTGGAGGGGGTGAGCAGTTCTTC.

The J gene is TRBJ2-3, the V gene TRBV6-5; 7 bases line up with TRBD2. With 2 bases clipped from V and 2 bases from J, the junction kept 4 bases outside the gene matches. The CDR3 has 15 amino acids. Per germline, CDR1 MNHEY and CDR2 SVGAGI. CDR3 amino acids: CASSYGAGTTDTQYF. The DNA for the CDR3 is TGTGCCAGCAGTTACGGAGCGGGGACCACAGATACGCAGTATTTT.

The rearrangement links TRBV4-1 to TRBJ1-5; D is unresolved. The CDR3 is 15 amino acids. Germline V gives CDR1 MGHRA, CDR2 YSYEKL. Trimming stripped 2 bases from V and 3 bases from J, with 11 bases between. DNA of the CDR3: TGCGCCAGCAGCCAACTTGGACTGACCAATCAGCCCCAGCATTTT. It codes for CASSQLGLTNQPQHF.

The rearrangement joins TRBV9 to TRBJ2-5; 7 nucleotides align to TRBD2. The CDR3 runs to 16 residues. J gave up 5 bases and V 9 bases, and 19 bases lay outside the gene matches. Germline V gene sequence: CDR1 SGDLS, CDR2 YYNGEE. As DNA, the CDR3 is TGTGCCATTACCGTCCCCTGGGGAGGGCCTAGTGAGACCCAGTACTTC. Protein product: CAITVPWGGPSETQYF.

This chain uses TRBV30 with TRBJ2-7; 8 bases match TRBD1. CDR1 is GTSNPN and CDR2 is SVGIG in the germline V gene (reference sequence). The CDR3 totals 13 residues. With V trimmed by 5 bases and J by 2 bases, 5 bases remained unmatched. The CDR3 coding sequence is TGTGCCTGGGATCCGGGACAGGCCTACGAGCAGTACTTC. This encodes CAWDPGQAYEQYF.

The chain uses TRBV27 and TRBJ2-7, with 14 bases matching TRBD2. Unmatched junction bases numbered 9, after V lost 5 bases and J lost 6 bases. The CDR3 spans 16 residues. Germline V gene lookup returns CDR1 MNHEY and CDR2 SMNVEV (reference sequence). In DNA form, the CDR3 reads TGTGCCAGCAGTCCCGGGACTAGCGGGAGAAGTGGCGAGCAGTACTTC. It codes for CASSPGTSGRSGEQYF.

CDR3 region: CASSINTNPTYEQYF. Written as DNA, the CDR3 is TGTGCCAGTAGTATCAACACCAATCCCACCTACGAGCAGTACTTC. The chain carries TRBV19 and TRBJ2-7; D not resolved. This CDR3 is 15 amino acids long. Germline CDR1 reads LNHDA; CDR2 reads SQIVND (reference sequence). V lost 3 bases to trimming and J lost 2 bases, with 14 bases between them.

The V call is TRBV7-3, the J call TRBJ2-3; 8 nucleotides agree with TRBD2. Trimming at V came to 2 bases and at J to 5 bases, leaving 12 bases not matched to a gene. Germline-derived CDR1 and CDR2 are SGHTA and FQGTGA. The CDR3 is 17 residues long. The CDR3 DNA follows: TGTGCCAGCAGCTTATCGCGGGCGAGCGGGGGCAAAGATACGCAGTATTTT. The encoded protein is CASSLSRASGGKDTQYF.

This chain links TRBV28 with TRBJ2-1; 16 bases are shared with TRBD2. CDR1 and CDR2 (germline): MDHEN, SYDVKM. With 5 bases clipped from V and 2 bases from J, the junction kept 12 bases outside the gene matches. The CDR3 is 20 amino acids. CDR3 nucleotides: TGTGCCAGCAGTATCTCCGGGACTAGCGGGAGGGCCTTCCCCTACAATGAGCAGTTCTTC. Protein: CASSISGTSGRAFPYNEQFF.

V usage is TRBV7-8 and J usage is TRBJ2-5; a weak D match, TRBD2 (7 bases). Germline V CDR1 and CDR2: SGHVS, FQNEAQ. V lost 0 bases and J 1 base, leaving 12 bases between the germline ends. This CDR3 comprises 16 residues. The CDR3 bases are TGTGCCAGCAGCTTAGCGGGGGGGGGCCCCCAAGAGACCCAGTACTTC. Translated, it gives CASSLAGGGPQETQYF.

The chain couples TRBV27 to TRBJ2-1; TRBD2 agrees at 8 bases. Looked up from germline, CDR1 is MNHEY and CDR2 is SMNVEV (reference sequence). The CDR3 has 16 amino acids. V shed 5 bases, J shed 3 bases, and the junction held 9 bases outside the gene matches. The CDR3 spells CASSKTGTRDYNEQFF. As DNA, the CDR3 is TGTGCCAGCAGTAAAACCGGGACTAGAGACTACAATGAGCAGTTCTTC.

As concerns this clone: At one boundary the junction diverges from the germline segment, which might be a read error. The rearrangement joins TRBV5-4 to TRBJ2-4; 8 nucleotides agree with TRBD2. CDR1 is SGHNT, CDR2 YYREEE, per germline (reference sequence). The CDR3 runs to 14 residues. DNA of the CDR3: TGTGCCAGCAGCACAGGACTAGCCAAAAACAGTCAGTACTTC. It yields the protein CASSTGLAKNSQYF.

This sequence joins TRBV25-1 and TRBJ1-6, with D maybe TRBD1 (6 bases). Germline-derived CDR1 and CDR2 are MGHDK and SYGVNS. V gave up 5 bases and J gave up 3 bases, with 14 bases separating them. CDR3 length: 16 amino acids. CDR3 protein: CASSQLTGNYNSPLHF. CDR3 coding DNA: TGTGCCAGCAGTCAACTTACAGGGAACTATAATTCACCCCTCCACTTT.